The entry below gives a single T cell receptor beta chain sequence along with its context. Its matching antigen is unknown. The record originates from a study of T cell responses to AZD1222 COVID-19 vaccine. Some clones are missing from TCRdb's copy, which holds only in-frame ones; the method was immunoSEQ multiplex PCR. This sample yields around 160,000 clones, of which approximately 94% are seen a single time; about 2.1% belongs to the top ten. Findings and caveats of the study: White British ancestry dominated among donors, who included more females, and clonal diversity was possibly underestimated.

Trimming cost V 6 bases and J 0 bases; bases outside gene matches: 7. Germline lookup yields CDR1 MNHEY and CDR2 SMNVEV (reference sequence). The CDR3 length is 15 residues. This receptor was identified in an adult in good health. This chain uses TRBV27 with TRBJ1-1; 7 bases agree with TRBD1. Source: peripheral blood, taken on day 0 of AZD1222 vaccination. CDR3 DNA sequence: TGTGCCAGCAGGATGATGACAGGGATGAACACTGAAGCTTTCTTT. Amino acids: CASRMMTGMNTEAFF.